Shown below are 6 T cell receptor beta chains from a single sample sequenced in a study of T cells after yellow fever vaccination. Via MiXCR, TCRdb re-called the 5' RACE reads, giving one row per CDR3 protein. Of 250,000 to 300,000 distinct CDR3 sequences in the sample, roughly 13% were seen once. The source material was CD4+ T cells sorted from PBMCs, sampled 45 days after the yellow fever booster vaccination. The receptors here all came from a man aged 25-40 years who received the YFV17D yellow fever vaccine.

The rearrangement uses TRBV20-1 and TRBJ2-1; D may be TRBD2 (6 bases). Trimming pared 3 bases from V and 8 bases from J, leaving 14 bases between. The CDR3 is 13 amino acids. The germline V gene encodes CDR1 DFQATT and CDR2 SNEGSKA (reference sequence). The CDR3 DNA follows: TGCAGTGCTAGTTTCCCGGGAGTGTATGAGCAGTTCTTC. This translates into CSASFPGVYEQFF.

The chain is built from TRBV5-1 and TRBJ2-1; 7 nucleotides align to TRBD1. V lost 4 bases to trimming and J lost 0 bases; unmatched junction nucleotides: 7. This CDR3 has 16 residues. Germline values: CDR1 SGHRS, CDR2 YFSETQ. CDR3 loop: CASSPSTGSSYNEQFF. The CDR3 region has the DNA TGCGCCAGCAGCCCTTCGACAGGGAGCTCCTACAATGAGCAGTTCTTC.

The chain joins TRBV12-3 or TRBV12-4 to TRBJ1-5; D call uncertain. The CDR3 contains 14 residues. The ends were cut back, 6 bases at V and 9 bases at J, with 18 bases in the middle. For the CDR3, the DNA is TGTGCCAGCAGCAAACCCCGGGAGTCAGGGCCCCAGCATTTT. This sequence encodes CASSKPRESGPQHF.

The chain uses TRBV11-3 and TRBJ2-7; possibly TRBD1 or TRBD2 for D (5 bases each). Trimming took off 5 bases at V and 5 bases at J, with 22 bases between the two ends. Germline-derived CDR1 and CDR2 are SGHNT and YENEEA. The CDR3 length is 16 residues. CDR3 region: CASSRRTRGARDEQYF. CDR3 bases: TGTGCCAGCAGCCGAAGGACGAGGGGCGCAAGGGACGAGCAGTACTTC. Full variable domain (rest looked up from reference TRBV11-3 and TRBJ2-7): EAGVVQSPRYKIIEKKQPVAFWCNPISGHNTLYWYLQNLGQGPELLIRYENEEAVDDSQLPKDRFSAERLKGVDSTLKIQPAELGDSAVYLCASSRRTRGARDEQYFGPGTRLTVT.

The chain is built from TRBV15 and TRBJ2-7; D is perhaps TRBD1 or TRBD2 (5 bases each). The V end lost 1 base, the J end lost 0 bases, and 10 bases lay between the germline ends. Germline CDR1 is LNHNV and CDR2 is YYDKDF (reference sequence). CDR3 length: 15 residues. CDR3 sequence reads: CATSRGRGPSYEQYF. The CDR3 DNA sequence: TGTGCCACCAGCAGAGGCCGGGGACCCTCCTACGAGCAGTACTTC.

This clonotype has just a few counts. The gene calls are TRBV11-2 and TRBJ2-7; D tentatively fits TRBD1 or TRBD2 (5 bases each). The CDR3 has 13 amino acids. Trimming stripped 5 bases from V and 6 bases from J, with 14 bases between. Germline-derived CDR1 and CDR2 are SGHAT and FQNNGV. The chain's CDR3 is CASSARDLREQYF. The CDR3 DNA follows: TGTGCCAGCAGCGCAAGGGACCTCCGCGAGCAGTACTTC.